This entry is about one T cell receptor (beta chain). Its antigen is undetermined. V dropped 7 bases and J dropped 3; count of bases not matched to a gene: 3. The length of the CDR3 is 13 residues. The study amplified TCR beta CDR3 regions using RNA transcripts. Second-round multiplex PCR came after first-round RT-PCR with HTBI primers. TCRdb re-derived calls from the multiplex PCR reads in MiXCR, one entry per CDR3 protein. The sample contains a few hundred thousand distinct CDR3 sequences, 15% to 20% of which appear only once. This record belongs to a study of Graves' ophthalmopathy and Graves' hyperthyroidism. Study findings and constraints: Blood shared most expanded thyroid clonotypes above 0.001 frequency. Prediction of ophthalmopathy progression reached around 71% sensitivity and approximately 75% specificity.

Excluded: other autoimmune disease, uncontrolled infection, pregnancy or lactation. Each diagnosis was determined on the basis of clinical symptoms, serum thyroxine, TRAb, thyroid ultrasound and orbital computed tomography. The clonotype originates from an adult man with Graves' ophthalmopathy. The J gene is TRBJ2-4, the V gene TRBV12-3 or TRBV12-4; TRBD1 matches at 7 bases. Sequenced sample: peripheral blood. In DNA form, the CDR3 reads TGTGCCAGCACCGGGGACAGCAAAAACATTCAGTACTTC. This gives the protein CASTGDSKNIQYF.